Each of the 25 T cell receptor beta chains below was sequenced from the same sample in a study of long-term antiretroviral therapy in people with HIV. The immunoSEQ assay was v3.0, run at survey level. Generated by immunoSEQ multiplex PCR, the TCRdb table keeps only in-frame clones and is missing some. The table has 28,000 or so clones, 93% seen once. Sequenced material: unsorted PBMCs, taken 6.2 years after starting antiretroviral therapy. The receptors here all came from a man aged 35-49 years with HIV.

The chain links TRBV19 to TRBJ2-1; possible D gene TRBD2, 6 bases. Trimming pared 0 bases from V and 5 bases from J, leaving 23 bases between. The CDR3 is 19 amino acids. The germline V gene encodes CDR1 LNHDA and CDR2 SQIVND (reference sequence). The CDR3 bases are TGTGCCAGTAGTATAGAACCCCAGGGTTATAACTGGGGGGACAATGAGCAGTTCTTC. Its protein is CASSIEPQGYNWGDNEQFF.

The V gene is TRBV10-3, the J gene TRBJ2-7; 11 bases map to TRBD1. V gave up 0 bases and J gave up 6 bases; unmatched junction bases: 4. Looked up from germline, CDR1 is ENHRY and CDR2 is SYGVKD. The CDR3 is 15 residues long. The CDR3 spells CAISESRDRGGEQYF. For the CDR3, the DNA is TGTGCCATCAGTGAGTCTAGGGACAGGGGGGGCGAGCAGTACTTC.

V is TRBV18 and J is TRBJ1-1; D not resolved. Germline-derived CDR1 and CDR2 are KGHSH and LQKENI. The CDR3 is 14 residues long. Trimming left V 3 bases short and J 4 bases short, with 12 bases between. The CDR3 loop is CASSPAGVGTEAFF. In nucleotides, the CDR3 is TGTGCCAGCTCACCGGCCGGGGTTGGCACTGAAGCTTTCTTT.

The gene calls are TRBV6-4 and TRBJ2-3; D may match TRBD1 or TRBD2 (5 bases each). The CDR3 length is 13 residues. Trimming removed 3 bases at V and 2 bases at J, with 6 bases between. CDR1 is MRHNA and CDR2 is SNTAGT in the germline V gene. CDR3 nucleotides: TGTGCCAGCAGTGAGGGGGACACAGATACGCAGTATTTT. As protein: CASSEGDTDTQYF.

V usage is TRBV6-5 and J usage is TRBJ1-2; D not certain. The germline V and J ends were trimmed by 7 bases and 0 bases, with 12 bases remaining between them. CDR3 size: 14 residues. Germline CDR1 reads MNHEY; CDR2 reads SVGAGI. The CDR3 coding sequence is TGTGCCAGCACCAAGGGTTTCCCTAACTATGGCTACACCTTC. Its translation: CASTKGFPNYGYTF.

The V gene is TRBV5-5, the J gene TRBJ1-6, with a possible D match to TRBD1 (5 bases). From germline, CDR1 is SGHKS and CDR2 YYEKEE (reference sequence). The germline V and J ends were trimmed by 5 bases and 7 bases, with 22 bases remaining between them. The CDR3 extends over 17 amino acids. CDR3 sequence: CASSPLLSPGPNSPLHF. CDR3 nucleotide sequence: TGTGCCAGCAGTCCACTCCTCTCACCGGGACCAAATTCACCCCTCCACTTT.

The chain combines TRBV20-1 with TRBJ2-3; the D is unclear. Germline lookup yields CDR1 DFQATT and CDR2 SNEGSKA (reference sequence). V was clipped by 3 bases and J by 6 bases, with 4 bases between them. The CDR3 contains 10 residues. The chain's CDR3 is CSASFDTQYF. As DNA, the CDR3 is TGCAGTGCTAGTTTCGATACGCAGTATTTT.

The chain uses TRBV19 and TRBJ2-6; a weak D match, TRBD2 (6 bases). The CDR3 covers 15 residues. Germline V gene data show CDR1 as LNHDA and CDR2 as SQIVND (reference sequence). V lost 1 base and J 2 bases, leaving 6 bases between the germline ends. CDR3 residues: CASSIGTTGANVLTF. The CDR3 nucleotides are TGTGCCAGTAGTATAGGGACTACTGGGGCCAACGTCCTGACTTTC.

The chain recombines TRBV19 with TRBJ2-4; D is ambiguous. Deletions cut 3 bases from V and 7 bases from J, with 10 bases between. Germline V gene lookup returns CDR1 LNHDA and CDR2 SQIVND (reference sequence). There are 13 residues in the CDR3. Here the CDR3 reads CASSIGLWNIQYF. The CDR3 bases are TGTGCCAGTAGTATTGGGCTATGGAACATTCAGTACTTC.

The chain couples TRBV29-1 to TRBJ2-2; 8 nucleotides agree with TRBD1. V shed 6 bases, J shed 5 bases, and the junction held 2 bases outside the gene matches. The CDR3 consists of 12 residues. Per the germline V gene, CDR1 is SQVTM and CDR2 is ANQGSEA. The CDR3 coding sequence is TGCAGCGTAACAGGGGGGACCGGGGAGCTGTTTTTT. Residues: CSVTGGTGELFF.

The chain combines TRBV29-1 with TRBJ2-7, with D hard to call. Trimming left V 4 bases short and J 5 bases short, with 6 bases between. CDR3 length: 10 residues. Germline V gene lookup returns CDR1 SQVTM and CDR2 ANQGSEA. The CDR3 reads CSVGDHEQYF. The CDR3 DNA sequence: TGCAGCGTTGGAGATCACGAGCAGTACTTC.

The CDR3 nucleotides are TGTGCCAGCAGAGCTCTAGGTGACTTATCACCCCTCCACTTT. This gives the protein CASRALGDLSPLHF. The chain recombines TRBV14 with TRBJ1-6; D unclear. Germline V CDR1 and CDR2: SGHDN, FVKESK. This CDR3 has 14 residues. V dropped 6 bases and J dropped 10 bases, with 16 bases sitting between them. Combining the CDR3 with reference TRBV14 and TRBJ1-6 gives the whole variable domain EAGVTQFPSHSVIEKGQTVTLRCDPISGHDNLYWYRRVMGKEIKFLLHFVKESKQDESGMPNNRFLAERTGGTYSTLKVQPAELEDSGVYFCASRALGDLSPLHFGNGTRLTVT.

This rearrangement joins TRBV19 to TRBJ2-1; TRBD1 agrees at 7 bases. Germline V gene lookup returns CDR1 LNHDA and CDR2 SQIVND (reference sequence). The junction had 0 bases not matched to a gene; V was cut back by 0 bases and J by 4 bases. The CDR3 is made up of 14 amino acids. For the CDR3, the DNA is TGTGCCAGTAGTATAGAACAGGGGTACAATGAGCAGTTCTTC. This translates into CASSIEQGYNEQFF. The full variable domain, completed using reference TRBV19 and TRBJ2-1, is DGGITQSPKYLFRKEGQNVTLSCEQNLNHDAMYWYRQDPGQGLRLIYYSQIVNDFQKGDIAEGYSVSREKKESFPLTVTSAQKNPTAFYLCASSIEQGYNEQFFGPGTRLTVL.

V usage is TRBV28 and J usage is TRBJ2-3; D call uncertain. The V gene's germline CDR1 is MDHEN and CDR2 SYDVKM. Trimming removed 6 bases at V and 5 bases at J, with 6 bases between. This CDR3 comprises 11 residues. CDR3 loop: CASRLIDTQYF. In nucleotides, the CDR3 is TGTGCCAGCAGACTTATAGATACGCAGTATTTT. Full variable domain (remainder filled in from reference TRBV28 and TRBJ2-3): DVKVTQSSRYLVKRTGEKVFLECVQDMDHENMFWYRQDPGLGLRLIYFSYDVKMKEKGDIPEGYSVSREKKERFSLILESASTNQTSMYLCASRLIDTQYFGPGTRLTVL.

The count of this clone is one. The V gene is TRBV27, the J gene TRBJ2-5, with TRBD2 identical over 10 bases. Germline-derived CDR1 and CDR2 are MNHEY and SMNVEV (reference sequence). The length of the CDR3 is 15 residues. V lost 3 bases, J lost 7 bases, and 8 bases stayed unmatched. CDR3 DNA sequence: TGTGCCAGCAGTTTTAGTGGGTGGACTAGCGGGACCCAGTACTTC. Protein: CASSFSGWTSGTQYF.

The chain is built from TRBV27 and TRBJ2-7; D uncertain. Germline CDR1 reads MNHEY; CDR2 reads SMNVEV (reference sequence). V lost 6 bases and J lost 3, with 18 bases in between. This CDR3 contains 15 residues. CDR3 region: CASSQPSASLYEQYF. DNA for the CDR3: TGTGCCAGCAGCCAACCGAGTGCCTCCCTCTACGAGCAGTACTTC.

The CDR3 nucleotides read TGTGCCAGTAGTTCCAGGGGCCCAGCAGGCACTGAAGCTTTCTTT. Encoded protein: CASSSRGPAGTEAFF. V is TRBV19 and J is TRBJ1-1; a weak D match, TRBD1 (6 bases). CDR1 is LNHDA and CDR2 is SQIVND in the germline V gene (reference sequence). The CDR3 totals 15 residues. The V gene lost 5 bases and the J gene lost 4 bases, with 17 bases spanning the gap.

The V gene is TRBV29-1, the J gene TRBJ1-1; D is unclear. Germline V gene sequence: CDR1 SQVTM, CDR2 ANQGSEA. V was clipped by 7 bases and J by 0 bases, with 12 bases between them. The CDR3 loop spans 13 amino acids. This CDR3 is CSGVTIMNTEAFF. In DNA form, the CDR3 reads TGCAGCGGAGTTACTATTATGAACACTGAAGCTTTCTTT. The complete variable domain, with remaining parts taken from reference TRBV29-1 and TRBJ1-1, reads SAVISQKPSRDICQRGTSLTIQCQVDSQVTMMFWYRQQPGQSLTLIATANQGSEATYESGFVIDKFPISRPNLTFSTLTVSNMSPEDSSIYLCSGVTIMNTEAFFGQGTRLTVV.

The chain couples TRBV2 to TRBJ2-1; D ambiguous. The CDR3 sequence is 12 residues long. Trimming shortened V by 4 bases and J by 5 bases, and 6 bases separated the two germline ends. Germline CDR1 and CDR2: SNHLY and FYNNEI. The DNA of the CDR3 is TGTGCCAGCAGTGTGCAGAACAATGAGCAGTTCTTC. It is translated as CASSVQNNEQFF.

This chain connects TRBV29-1 to TRBJ2-7; D not certain. The CDR3 is 13 residues long. The V gene's germline CDR1 is SQVTM and CDR2 ANQGSEA. The V end lost 4 bases, the J end lost 5 bases, and 15 bases lay between the germline ends. Here the CDR3 reads CSVAQALENEQYF. CDR3 nucleotides: TGCAGCGTTGCGCAGGCGCTGGAGAACGAGCAGTACTTC.

The chain has TRBV15 and TRBJ1-6; 8 nucleotides agree with TRBD1. The V segment lost 5 bases and the J segment 8 bases; nucleotides outside the gene matches: 14. Germline CDR1 LNHNV, CDR2 YYDKDF (reference sequence). The CDR3 covers 17 residues. For the CDR3, the DNA is TGTGCCACCAGCCCAGCTAGTCCCGGGACAGGATATTCACCCCTCCACTTT. This gives the protein CATSPASPGTGYSPLHF.

The gene calls are TRBV10-2 and TRBJ2-4, with D tentatively TRBD2 (5 bases). Trimming cost V 6 bases and J 0 bases, with 18 bases left between them. The CDR3 is made up of 17 amino acids. Germline CDR1 and CDR2: WSHSY and SAAADI. The CDR3: CASRGSLGEIAKNIQYF. CDR3 in DNA: TGCGCCAGCAGGGGGAGCCTCGGGGAAATAGCCAAAAACATTCAGTACTTC.

The chain is built from TRBV19 and TRBJ1-4, with D hard to call. The CDR3 is 15 residues long. V shed 5 bases and J shed 7 bases, with 17 bases lying between them. Germline V CDR1 and CDR2: LNHDA, SQIVND (reference sequence). The CDR3 DNA follows: TGTGCCAGTAGTTCCCGCATCGTAGGCGGTGAAAAACTGTTTTTT. Its translation: CASSSRIVGGEKLFF.

The chain has TRBV7-8 and TRBJ1-1; D is unclear. Germline V gene sequence: CDR1 SGHVS, CDR2 FQNEAQ. V was clipped by 2 bases and J by 0 bases, with 7 bases between them. CDR3 length: 14 amino acids. The CDR3 is CASSLSRVNTEAFF. Here the CDR3 DNA reads TGTGCCAGCAGCTTAAGTCGGGTGAACACTGAAGCTTTCTTT.

The chain couples TRBV5-1 to TRBJ1-4, with D possibly TRBD1 on 6 matching bases. CDR3 length: 15 residues. V gave up 0 bases and J gave up 8 bases, with 14 bases separating them. From germline, CDR1 is SGHRS and CDR2 YFSETQ. The CDR3 coding sequence is TGCGCCAGCAGCTTGGCGGGGGGCGATTCAGAAAAACTGTTTTTT. Residues: CASSLAGGDSEKLFF. Combining the CDR3 with reference TRBV5-1 and TRBJ1-4 gives the whole variable domain KAGVTQTPRYLIKTRGQQVTLSCSPISGHRSVSWYQQTPGQGLQFLFEYFSETQRNKGNFPGRFSGRQFSNSRSEMNVSTLELGDSALYLCASSLAGGDSEKLFFGSGTQLSVL.